The subject of this entry is one T cell receptor (beta chain). Produced via immunoSEQ multiplex PCR; TCRdb's table is partial and in-frame only. Here the sample spans about 5,800 clones, 65% to 80% being singletons. These data are taken from a study of T cells in tumors after PD-1 blockade. The clonotype originates from a human donor with basal cell carcinoma. Specimen: tumor tissue, collected before anti-PD-1 treatment.

Written as DNA, the CDR3 is TGTGCCAGCAGTCCTCCGGGACTGACGCCCCGGGAGCAGTACTTC. It translates to CASSPPGLTPREQYF. V is TRBV27 and J is TRBJ2-7; maybe TRBD2 (6 bases). Germline V gives CDR1 MNHEY, CDR2 SMNVEV (reference sequence). V was cut by 5 bases and J by 7 bases, with 21 bases left in between. This CDR3 is 15 amino acids long.